This TCR beta chain was identified during a study of T cell responses to AZD1222 COVID-19 vaccine. With regard to this clone: Its matching antigen is unknown.

Only in-frame clones appear in the TCRdb table, and some are missing; sequencing was by immunoSEQ multiplex PCR. This sample has some 200,000 clones, with roughly 94% found just once. Study-wide points: Spike-wide vaccine-associated CD4 TCRs dominated at 160-218 and 743-854.

This material consisted of peripheral blood, taken 28 days after the second dose of the MenACWY control vaccine. The origin of this receptor is an adult who received the MenACWY meningococcal vaccine as a control.

CDR3 in DNA: TGTGCCAGCAGCTCCAATAACGGGGGCTCTAATGAAAAACTGTTTTTT. Translated, it gives CASSSNNGGSNEKLFF. V usage is TRBV7-9 and J usage is TRBJ1-4, with a tentative D call TRBD1 (6 bases). Deletions cut 4 bases from V and 3 bases from J, with 15 bases between. This CDR3 has 16 amino acids. From germline, CDR1 is SEHNR and CDR2 FQNEAQ (reference sequence).